This TCR beta chain was profiled in a study of T-cell memory formation after mild COVID-19. About the research overall: Largely, TCR clusters stayed within a single donor.

This clonotype was observed a handful of times. Its antigen is still unknown. 5'RACE with constant-segment primers built TCRalpha and TCRbeta cDNA libraries with UMIs. TCRdb reprocessed the 5' RACE reads via MiXCR and lists one record per CDR3 protein. The sample holds some 190,000 distinct CDR3 sequences, approximately 20% seen once. The V gene's germline CDR1 is SGHAT and CDR2 FQNNGV. Trimming cost V 5 bases and J 2 bases; bases outside gene matches: 4. The CDR3 extends over 14 amino acids. Overall study results and limits: Cross-reactive memory apparently joined, as some responding clones appeared in pre-infection memory. Later expanders leaned CD4+, whereas day 15 to 85 contracting clones were balanced CD4/CD8.

This receptor was taken from an adult woman who had mild COVID-19 (a few samples of this study predate the infection). Cell type and time point are not known. Sequencing was done on a sample of PBMCs or a T cell subset sorted from them (not recorded which). V and J are TRBV11-2 and TRBJ2-7, with TRBD1 matching 9 bases. The CDR3 spells CASSGGQGAYEQYF. The CDR3 nucleotides are TGTGCCAGCAGCGGGGGACAGGGAGCCTACGAGCAGTACTTC.